This T cell receptor (beta chain) appears in the sequencing data of a study of T cell responses to AZD1222 COVID-19 vaccine. Study results and caveats: Rises in breadth and depth of Spike-specific TCRs came after two AZD1222 doses. No repertoire was sampled before or during the peak T cell response, only after it. Dominant CD4 TCR responses targeted spike regions 160-218 and 743-854.

CDR3 length equals 16 residues. TCRdb's table, derived via immunoSEQ multiplex PCR, lists solely in-frame clones and lacks some. The sample records around 140,000 clones, about nine tenths being singletons. As to this clone: Its antigen is unidentified.

Sequences were derived from peripheral blood, sampled on day 0 of AZD1222 vaccination. This TCR came from an adult in good health. The chain joins TRBV21-1 to TRBJ1-1; the DNA was not compared with TRBD1, the D call given in the table. TRBV21-1 corresponds to a pseudogene. CDR3 in amino acids: CASSPRPGQGATEAFF. The CDR3 nucleotides read TGTGCCAGCAGCCCCCGCCCGGGACAGGGGGCGACTGAAGCTTTCTTT.